This TCR beta chain was recovered during a study of T-cell memory formation after mild COVID-19. The overall study: Most TCR clusters belonged to a single donor. General study points: Among clones peaking at day 37 in the second wave, SARS-CoV-2 specificity remained unconfirmed. Pre-infection memory showed some responding clones, and this suggested that cross-reactive memory joined.

The V and J ends lost 0 bases and 0 bases, in that order; junction bases with no gene match: 9. CDR3 length equals 18 residues. CDR1 and CDR2 (germline): DFQATT, SNEGSKA (reference sequence). From 5'RACE with constant-segment primers came TCR alpha and TCR beta cDNA libraries that carried sample barcodes and UMIs. TCRdb ran MiXCR on the 5' RACE reads and lists one entry per CDR3 protein. Of approximately 560,000 distinct CDR3 sequences in the sample, 17% are singletons; the top ten hold roughly 7.8%. This clonotype was seen a handful of times. What it binds is unknown. The receptor's source is an adult woman who had mild COVID-19 (a few samples of this study predate the infection). Cell type and time point are not known. The chain uses TRBV20-1 and TRBJ2-7, with 12 bases that match TRBD2. Material: PBMCs or a T cell subset sorted from them (not recorded which). The CDR3 sequence is CSAREGGLAGYSSYEQYF. The CDR3 DNA reads as TGCAGTGCTAGAGAGGGTGGACTAGCGGGGTATAGCTCCTACGAGCAGTACTTC.